This T cell receptor beta chain was recovered during a study of blood T cells in healthy people across ages. Notes on the study in general: Age brought a roughly linear fall in TCR beta diversity measured per million T cells.

As regards this clonotype: The antigen is undetermined.

Trimming stripped 4 bases from V and 3 bases from J, with 4 bases between. CDR3 length equals 12 residues. Next came a second PCR, run for roughly 7 to 12 cycles, which used a sample-barcoded 5' primer along with a J-beta primer mix. TCRdb reanalysed the 5' RACE reads using MiXCR and keeps one entry per CDR3 protein. Of hundreds of thousands of distinct CDR3 sequences in the sample, 20% to 30% were seen once. The individuals who served as donors were healthy Caucasians living in Russia, aged roughly 6 to 95. These same data were also listed under a study on T cells of mothers and their children. Per that paper: From each mother came over 8.5 million TCR beta CDR3 reads, and from each child came roughly 2.9 million.

V usage is TRBV12-3 or TRBV12-4 and J usage is TRBJ2-4; no reliable D call. This sequence originates from a boy aged 10-17 years in good health. The specimen sequenced was blood. This CDR3 reads CASSWVKNIQYF. DNA for the CDR3: TGTGCCAGCAGTTGGGTCAAAAACATTCAGTACTTC.